A single TCR beta chain is shown here with its context. This clone's antigen is unknown. Germline is not matched at one junction end, which may reflect a read error. This sample was included in a study of T cell repertoires in cytomegalovirus infection (dated by TCRdb to about 2019). Notes on the research overall: Alongside well-studied HLA-B-restricted epitopes, the peptide stimulations were aimed at recently identified HLA-C-restricted CMV epitopes, whose presentation resists viral immunomodulation. Because public TCR beta signatures pointed to carriage of CMV infection together with the matching HLA type, the HLA type of each donor mattered for the analysis.

Sequencing used an Illumina HiSeq 1500. TCRdb reworked the public reads: Q25 trimming with fastp, MiXCR clone assembly, productive beta chains retained. A single entry per CDR3 protein holds the most common genes and DNA from its merged rows. The sample table contains a few hundred thousand distinct CDR3 sequences; only one count was recorded for roughly a third of them. The ten most abundant clones make up under 20% of the sample. The investigation overall reported the following: Cumulative frequency of public TCR beta family members discriminated carriers of CMV infection plus the relevant HLA type in this cohort and an independent 352-donor cohort. The ex vivo response was dominated by HLA-C-restricted CMV-specific TCR beta clonotypes, which also provided the single most frequent clonotype in two of eight donors.

What this sample's treatment or condition label stands for: in vitro stimulation with specific CMV peptide epitopes to enrich CMV-specific T cells. Including cysteine and phenylalanine, the CDR3 has 13 amino acids. Only the CDR3 DNA is retained, 39 bases long and in frame from the first base. CDR1 is given as KGHSH and CDR2 as LQKENI, both from the germline V gene. Recombination joined TRBV18 with TRBJ1-1; the D segment could be TRBD1, given 6 matching bases. The sample here was cultured PBMCs, taken from culture after CMV antigen stimulation. The receptor was derived from a human donor in good health (CMV status not recorded). Some clones in this sample may be carry-over from other donors' samples. The DNA is TGTGCCACCTCACAGGGAGAGAACACTGAAGCTTTCTTT. It specifies CATSQGENTEAFF.